This TCR beta chain originates from a study of blood T cell repertoires in COVID-19. Looking at the study overall: COVID-19 samples, acute and convalescent, were from the United States, Italy and Spain. PBMCs, B-cell-depleted T cells, or T cells provided the cDNA or gDNA that made up the material.

This CDR3 spans 13 amino acids. Trimming left V 1 base short and J 10 bases short, with 8 bases between. Germline V CDR1 and CDR2: LNHDA, SQIVND (reference sequence). Authors' data handling: Amplification of reference gene primers provided the estimated nucleated cell counts. Profiling relied on immunoSEQ multiplex PCR, and the TCRdb table lists in-frame clones only, not all of them. V, J and clone size are those of that table, while D and trimming were read from the DNA. The data show some 160,000 clones, with about 90% seen just once and around 2.9% held by the top ten. V and J are TRBV19 and TRBJ1-6; D unresolved. Sequencing used peripheral blood. The sequence was collected from a man aged 55 to 70 with acute or convalescent COVID-19. The CDR3 is CASSIGEGSPLHF. The DNA for the CDR3 is TGTGCCAGTAGTATAGGGGAGGGATCACCCCTCCACTTT.